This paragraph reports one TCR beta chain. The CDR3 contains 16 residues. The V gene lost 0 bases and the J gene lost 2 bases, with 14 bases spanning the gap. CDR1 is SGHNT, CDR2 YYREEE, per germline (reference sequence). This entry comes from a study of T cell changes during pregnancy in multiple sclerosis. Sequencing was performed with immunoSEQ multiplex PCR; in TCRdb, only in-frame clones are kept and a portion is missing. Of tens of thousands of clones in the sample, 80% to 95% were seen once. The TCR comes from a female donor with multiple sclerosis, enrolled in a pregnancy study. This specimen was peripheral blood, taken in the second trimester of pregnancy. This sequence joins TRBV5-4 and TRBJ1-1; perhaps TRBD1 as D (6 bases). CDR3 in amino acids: CASSLDRQAANTEAFF. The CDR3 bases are TGTGCCAGCAGCTTGGACCGACAGGCCGCAAACACTGAAGCTTTCTTT.